These T cell receptor beta chains were read from a single sample in a study of PD-L1 blockade in urothelial cancer. Generated by immunoSEQ multiplex PCR, the TCRdb table keeps only in-frame clones and is missing some. The data contain about 45,000 clones, 70% to 90% of them seen just once; the ten biggest clones take up roughly 13%. The specimen comprised PBMCs, sampled around atezolizumab (anti-PD-L1) treatment. The origin of the receptors is a woman aged 55 to 70 with urothelial cancer. Both conserved end residues are part of each CDR3. A D gene is named only where the DNA matches it firmly. Expanded clones are given a class, and other clones once, few, many or no size at all.

CDR3 protein | CDR3 DNA | V gene | D gene | clone size | J gene | CDR3 length
CASNHPTEANYGYTF | TGTGCCAGCAACCACCCGACAGAAGCTAACTATGGCTACACCTTC | TRBV27 | . | . | TRBJ1-2 | 15
CASRRWRESGELFF | TGTGCCAGCCGGCGATGGCGGGAATCCGGGGAGCTGTTTTTT | TRBV27 | . | few | TRBJ2-2 | 14
CASSYGPQQETQYF | TGTGCCAGCAGTTACGGGCCACAACAAGAGACCCAGTACTTC | TRBV6-5 | . | . | TRBJ2-5 | 14
CASMVLTDRGSEAFF | TGCGCCAGCATGGTCTTAACGGACAGGGGATCTGAAGCTTTCTTT | TRBV4-1 | TRBD1 | . | TRBJ1-1 | 15
CASSVQGGNQPQHF | TGTGCCAGCAGCGTACAGGGAGGCAATCAGCCCCAGCATTTT | TRBV2 | . | . | TRBJ1-5 | 14
CASMNSGGASDTQYF | TGCGCCAGCATGAATAGCGGGGGGGCCTCAGATACGCAGTATTTT | TRBV5-1 | TRBD2 | . | TRBJ2-3 | 15
CASSVSLAGTQYF | TGTGCCAGCAGTGTTTCGCTAGCAGGGACCCAGTACTTC | TRBV2 | . | . | TRBJ2-5 | 13
CASSPGAGGSTDTQYF | TGTGCCAGCAGCCCAGGGGCGGGGGGATCCACAGATACGCAGTATTTT | TRBV7-8 | TRBD2 | . | TRBJ2-3 | 16
CASSLVDRDMNREQYF | TGTGCCAGCAGCTTAGTGGACAGGGACATGAACCGCGAGCAGTACTTC | TRBV7-9 | TRBD1 | few | TRBJ2-7 | 16
CASNPVPGNQPQHF | TGTGCCAGCAACCCCGTGCCGGGTAATCAGCCCCAGCATTTT | TRBV28 | . | . | TRBJ1-5 | 14
CASSQDRDEQYF | TGCGCCAGCAGCCAAGACAGGGACGAGCAGTACTTC | TRBV4-1 | . | . | TRBJ2-7 | 12
CASSLAGGGWEQYF | TGCGCCAGCAGCTTGGCCGGGGGAGGATGGGAGCAGTACTTC | TRBV5-1 | . | . | TRBJ2-7 | 14
CASRVGRGVNEQFF | TGCGCCAGCAGGGTTGGCAGGGGGGTCAATGAGCAGTTCTTC | TRBV4-3 | . | . | TRBJ2-1 | 14
CASSLGGMSEKLFF | TGTGCCAGCAGCTTAGGAGGCATGTCTGAAAAACTGTTTTTT | TRBV7-9 | . | . | TRBJ1-4 | 14
CASSPPSQAQGGAEAFF | TGTGCCAGCTCACCACCGTCCCAAGCACAGGGTGGGGCCGAAGCTTTCTTT | TRBV18 | . | . | TRBJ1-1 | 17
CASSEVWGRAPSPLHF | TGTGCCAGCAGTGAAGTTTGGGGCAGGGCCCCTTCACCCCTCCACTTT | TRBV6-1 | . | . | TRBJ1-6 | 16
CASSITLSEQFF | TGTGCCAGCAGCATCACCCTGAGTGAGCAGTTCTTC | TRBV7-2 | . | . | TRBJ2-1 | 12
CASSTRTVNEQFF | TGTGCCAGCAGCACCAGGACAGTCAATGAGCAGTTCTTC | TRBV7-2 | . | . | TRBJ2-1 | 13
CASSGSGTTGNTIYF | TGTGCCAGCAGCGGCTCCGGGACAACGGGAAACACCATATATTTT | TRBV9 | . | . | TRBJ1-3 | 15
CASSLVGTSGAHNEQFF | TGCGCCAGCAGCTTGGTGGGGACTAGCGGGGCCCACAATGAGCAGTTCTTC | TRBV5-1 | TRBD2 | . | TRBJ2-1 | 17
CASSDPEGVGEKLFF | TGTGCCAGCAGTGACCCCGAGGGCGTTGGTGAAAAACTGTTTTTT | TRBV27 | . | . | TRBJ1-4 | 15
CASGRDRGFNYGYTF | TGTGCCAGTGGACGGGACAGAGGGTTTAACTATGGCTACACCTTC | TRBV27 | TRBD1 | . | TRBJ1-2 | 15
CASMDRANTGELFF | TGTGCCAGTATGGACAGGGCGAACACCGGGGAGCTGTTTTTT | TRBV19 | TRBD1 | . | TRBJ2-2 | 14
CATSPGTVLYEQYF | TGTGCCACCAGCCCCGGGACAGTACTCTACGAGCAGTACTTC | TRBV15 | TRBD1 | . | TRBJ2-7 | 14
CASSRLTGGHVEQYF | TGCGCCAGCAGCCGCCTGACAGGGGGCCACGTCGAGCAGTACTTC | TRBV4-3 | TRBD1 | once | TRBJ2-7 | 15
CASGGQGVNQPQHF | TGTGCCAGTGGGGGACAGGGGGTCAATCAGCCCCAGCATTTT | TRBV19 | TRBD1 | . | TRBJ1-5 | 14
CASSVFGGANVLTF | TGTGCCAGCAGCGTCTTTGGCGGGGCCAACGTCCTGACTTTC | TRBV9 | . | once | TRBJ2-6 | 14
CAISESIGQGDWSNTIYF | TGTGCCATCAGTGAGTCGATCGGACAGGGAGATTGGTCAAACACCATATATTTT | TRBV10-3 | TRBD1 | . | TRBJ1-3 | 18
CASSVDPKGGASDTQYF | TGTGCCAGCAGCGTAGACCCCAAGGGGGGGGCTTCAGATACGCAGTATTTT | TRBV9 | . | . | TRBJ2-3 | 17
CASSPAGTGSYNEQFF | TGTGCCAGCTCACCGGCCGGGACAGGGTCGTACAATGAGCAGTTCTTC | TRBV18 | TRBD1 | . | TRBJ2-1 | 16
CSVMAGPYEQYF | TGCAGCGTCATGGCGGGTCCCTACGAGCAGTACTTC | TRBV29-1 | . | . | TRBJ2-7 | 12
CASSQDLGSYEQYF | TGTGCCAGCAGCCAAGATCTAGGGAGCTACGAGCAGTACTTC | TRBV4-2 | . | . | TRBJ2-7 | 14
CASSKGPITRRATGKQKLFF | TGCGCCAGCAGCAAAGGGCCCATAACCCGCAGGGCCACAGGGAAACAAAAACTGTTTTTT | TRBV4-3 | . | . | TRBJ1-4 | 20
CASSATQGGQPQHF | TGTGCCAGCAGTGCCACACAGGGTGGCCAGCCCCAGCATTTT | TRBV27 | . | . | TRBJ1-5 | 14
CASSQESGTGDYEQYF | TGTGCCAGCAGCCAAGAGTCTGGGACAGGGGACTACGAGCAGTACTTC | TRBV14 | TRBD1 | few | TRBJ2-7 | 16
CASSPVRTSGTYEQYF | TGTGCCAGCTCACCAGTGCGAACTAGCGGTACCTACGAGCAGTACTTC | TRBV18 | TRBD2 | few | TRBJ2-7 | 16
CASSEALLAGGSTDTQYF | TGTGCCAGCAGTGAAGCCTTGCTAGCGGGGGGGAGCACAGATACGCAGTATTTT | TRBV6-1 | TRBD2 | . | TRBJ2-3 | 18
CARRQTPLNTEAFF | TGCGCCAGGAGACAGACCCCTTTGAACACTGAAGCTTTCTTT | TRBV10-1 | . | few | TRBJ1-1 | 14
CASSLSGKDTQYF | TGTGCCAGCTCACTCAGCGGAAAGGATACGCAGTATTTT | TRBV18 | . | . | TRBJ2-3 | 13
CASSARSSGLAGSYEQYF | TGTGCCAGCAGTGCGAGATCCTCGGGACTAGCGGGCTCCTACGAGCAGTACTTC | TRBV6-1 | TRBD2 | . | TRBJ2-7 | 18
CASSLGQGTRNTEAFF | TGCGCCAGCAGCTTGGGACAGGGTACGAGGAACACTGAAGCTTTCTTT | TRBV5-1 | TRBD1 | . | TRBJ1-1 | 16